The clone carrying this TCR beta chain was observed a handful of times. This entry is derived from a study of blood T cell repertoires in COVID-19. Study in general: Collection of acute and convalescent COVID-19 samples took place in the United States, Italy and Spain. In each case, the material was cDNA or gDNA derived from T cells, B-cell-depleted T cells, or PBMCs.

Data came from immunoSEQ multiplex PCR; TCRdb stores just in-frame clones and leaves some out. The sample has approximately 220,000 clones; 85% are singletons. Participants' reported clinical history set cohort assignment. The CDR3 runs to 14 residues. Germline CDR1 is SGHTA and CDR2 is FQGNSA. Trimming cost V 1 base and J 7 bases, with 13 bases left between them. Sequences were obtained from PBMCs or T cells enriched from blood (not recorded which). The receptor was derived from a man in his forties or fifties who had recovered from COVID-19. The V call is TRBV7-2, the J call TRBJ1-2; the D is unclear. CDR3 residues: CASSLESGSGGYTF. CDR3 DNA sequence: TGTGCCAGCAGCTTAGAGTCGGGTAGTGGTGGCTACACCTTC. The full variable domain, with the rest looked up from reference TRBV7-2 and TRBJ1-2, is GAGVSQSPSNKVTEKGKDVELRCDPISGHTALYWYRQSLGQGLEFLIYFQGNSAPDKSGLPSDRFSAERTGGSVSTLTIQRTQQEDSAVYLCASSLESGSGGYTFGSGTRLTVV.